This T cell receptor (beta chain) comes out of a study of blood T cell repertoires in COVID-19. Across the whole study: Whether acute or convalescent, the COVID-19 samples came from the United States, Italy and Spain. In each case, the material was cDNA or gDNA derived from T cells, B-cell-depleted T cells, or PBMCs.

Germline loops: CDR1 MNHNY, CDR2 SVGAGI (reference sequence). The V and J ends lost 5 bases and 0 bases respectively, with 14 bases between them. CDR3 length: 17 amino acids. Per the authors' pipeline: Nucleated cell counts were estimated from reference gene primer amplification. TCRdb's table, derived via immunoSEQ multiplex PCR, lists solely in-frame clones and lacks some. V and J calls and clone size are as listed in that table; D and trimming were resolved from the DNA. The repertoire consists of tens of thousands of clones, with approximately 84% occurring once and the leading ten covering roughly 6.7%.

Sequenced input: peripheral blood. The TCR comes from a man in his 70s with COVID-19, enrolled during active disease. The chain employs TRBV6-6 and TRBJ2-6, with D possibly TRBD2 on 6 matching bases. CDR3 nucleotides: TGTGCCAGCAGTCTCGGACTACCCAGCTCTGGGGCCAACGTCCTGACTTTC. Residues: CASSLGLPSSGANVLTF.